The following is a T cell receptor beta chain sequence with its context. There is no known antigen for this receptor. No base quality values were provided; no much bigger clone lies one nucleotide off. The immunoSEQ Assay, a bias-controlled multiplex PCR, was used to amplify TCRbeta CDR3 regions from genomic DNA. For the original study's pipeline: Nucleated cell counts per sample were estimated from amplification of reference gene primers within the assay. To quantify the absolute abundance of each unique TCRbeta CDR3 rearrangement, sequence reads were collapsed and filtered. For each sample, productive Simpson clonality was calculated as the square root of Simpson's diversity index over productive rearrangements. TCRdb carries this immuneACCESS record with in-frame sequences only. Its versions omit some clonotypes, under half of them owing to an unresolved V gene in the studies checked, with the rest unexplained. V and J calls plus clone size are reproduced from that table; the DNA served to infer D and trimming. A total of 130,000 or so clones appear in this sample, around 80% of them only once. Around a sixth of the sample rests with the top ten.

The data originate from a study of blood T cell repertoires in COVID-19 (dated by TCRdb to about 2020). Study-wide context: Samples from collaborators originated in the United States, Italy and Spain and spanned both the acute and convalescent phases of COVID-19. The material from the prospective study consisted of cDNA or gDNA derived from T cells, B-cell-depleted T cells, or PBMCs. Deeply sampled blood TCRbeta repertoires from subjects exposed to, actively infected with, or recovered from COVID-19 were included in the dataset. The repertoires were made available in a free public database intended to serve as a resource for research on the immune response to SARS-CoV-2. The samples were drawn from the first 160 participants of the ongoing ImmuneRACE study and from 1,254 subjects provided by 6 global collaborators. Sample metadata almost always included a de-identified subject ID, COVID-19 status, age in years and sex. HLA class I and class II types, where available, came from metadata supplied by the sample provider rather than from assay-based typing.

Each collaborating institution followed its own protocols to collect whole blood in K2EDTA tubes. For TCRbeta analysis, collaborators shipped samples as frozen whole blood, isolated PBMCs, or DNA extracted from either of those sample types. Reading from cysteine to phenylalanine, the CDR3 counts 17 amino acids. CDR3 DNA is the only sequence kept; it has 51 bases, read in frame from the first base. V drops 4 bases and J drops 1 base, leaving 18 bases in between. The germline V gene (reference sequence) provides CDR1 LGHDT and CDR2 YNNKEL. Overall study results and their limits: The quantity of clinical and demographic metadata differed by source and by participant and was supplied without curation.

Recombination joined TRBV3-1 (or the pseudogene TRBV3-2) with TRBJ2-3; matching of 6 bases hints at TRBD2 as the D gene. The sequencing sample was made of peripheral blood. The source of this sequence is a man in his fifties or sixties with acute or convalescent COVID-19. For the CDR3, the sequence is CASSPGRGGVRTDTQYF. At the DNA level, the sequence is TGTGCCAGCAGCCCTGGTAGGGGCGGGGTACGCACAGATACGCAGTATTTT.